One and the same sample provided the 30 T cell receptor beta chains below, sequenced in a study of shared clonotypes between healthy human individuals. Data came from immunoSEQ multiplex PCR; TCRdb stores just in-frame clones and leaves some out. The table shows about 980,000 clones, with 76% occurring only once. The sample taken for sequencing was memory CD4+ T cells sorted from blood. As for subset: CD45RA-negative fraction. Receptor source: a man younger than 30 in good health.

CDR3 residues: CASSPRLRAGGTTNEKLFF. CDR3 sequence (DNA): TGTGCCAGCTCACCACGTCTTAGAGCAGGGGGGACCACTAATGAAAAACTGTTTTTT. The chain carries TRBV18 and TRBJ1-4; 7 bases are a match to TRBD1. CDR3 size: 19 residues. V gave up 1 base and J gave up 2 bases; unmatched junction bases: 13. Germline V gene lookup returns CDR1 KGHSH and CDR2 LQKENI.

CDR3 DNA: TGTGCCAGCAGCCAAGATCGGTCCGTGCAGTACTTC. Protein: CASSQDRSVQYF. The chain joins TRBV14 to TRBJ2-7; no reliable D call. This CDR3 has 12 amino acids. The germline V gene has CDR1 SGHDN and CDR2 FVKESK. The ends were cut back, 0 bases at V and 9 bases at J, with 9 bases in the middle.

The J gene is TRBJ1-6, the V gene TRBV30, with 9 bases identical to TRBD1. Germline assignment: CDR1 GTSNPN and CDR2 SVGIG (reference sequence). V gave up 0 bases and J gave up 10 bases; unmatched junction bases: 7. The CDR3 has 15 residues. The CDR3 DNA follows: TGTGCCTGGAGTGTAAAAGGGACAGGGAACTCACCCCTCCACTTT. It codes for CAWSVKGTGNSPLHF.

The chain couples TRBV7-2 to TRBJ1-5, with 8 positions matching TRBD1. V shed 2 bases, J shed 7 bases, and the junction held 10 bases outside the gene matches. CDR1 and CDR2 (germline): SGHTA, FQGNSA. The CDR3 spans 16 residues. CDR3 DNA sequence: TGTGCCAGCAGCTTACCCCTTCCAGGGGGCGGACAGCCCCAGCATTTT. This translates into CASSLPLPGGGQPQHF.

This chain uses TRBV28 with TRBJ1-5; a weak D match, TRBD1 (6 bases). The germline V gene has CDR1 MDHEN and CDR2 SYDVKM. The CDR3 runs to 14 residues. The ends were cut back, 8 bases at V and 5 bases at J, with 16 bases in the middle. The CDR3 protein is CASVVQGVHQPQHF. CDR3 coding DNA: TGTGCCAGCGTTGTACAGGGAGTACATCAGCCCCAGCATTTT.

The J gene is TRBJ1-3, the V gene TRBV11-2, with D uncertain. This CDR3 contains 13 residues. Germline assignment: CDR1 SGHAT and CDR2 FQNNGV. V was clipped by 4 bases and J by 9 bases, with 13 bases between them. The CDR3 region is CASSSELVSTIYF. The CDR3 nucleotides read TGTGCCAGCAGCTCCGAATTAGTTAGCACCATATATTTT.

In the case of this clone: Other DNA sequences in the sample encode the same CDR3. The V gene is TRBV2, the J gene TRBJ2-7, with D possibly called TRBD1 or TRBD2 (5 bases each). The V gene lost 5 bases and the J gene lost 2 bases, with 7 bases spanning the gap. Per the germline V gene, CDR1 is SNHLY and CDR2 is FYNNEI. This CDR3 is 12 amino acids long. CDR3 loop: CASSLGAYEQYF. In DNA form, the CDR3 reads TGTGCCAGCAGTTTGGGGGCCTACGAGCAGTACTTC.

The chain couples TRBV11-2 to TRBJ2-7; D is ambiguous. The germline gives CDR1 SGHAT, CDR2 FQNNGV. The CDR3 is 15 amino acids. Trimming took off 5 bases at V and 3 bases at J, with 17 bases between the two ends. The chain's CDR3 is CASSPRAVINYEQYF. The CDR3 DNA is TGTGCCAGCAGCCCCCGGGCGGTGATCAACTACGAGCAGTACTTC.

The CDR3 coding sequence is TGTGCCAGCAGCGTAGAGGTTTCTGGTACGCAGTATTTT. Amino acid sequence: CASSVEVSGTQYF. The chain couples TRBV9 to TRBJ2-3; D is uncertain. V shed 0 bases and J shed 8 bases, with 10 bases lying between them. The germline CDR1 and CDR2 sequences are SGDLS and YYNGEE. The CDR3 consists of 13 residues.

In its sample, this clone was seen a few times. The rearrangement links TRBV5-6 to TRBJ2-7; D may be TRBD2 (6 bases). CDR3 length equals 15 residues. Germline V gives CDR1 SGHDT, CDR2 YYEEEE. Trimming took 0 bases from V and 6 from J, leaving 16 bases between them. The CDR3 sequence: CASSLVGLKRVEQYF. Written as DNA, the CDR3 is TGTGCCAGCAGCTTGGTGGGACTCAAAAGGGTCGAGCAGTACTTC.

CDR3 nucleotides: TGTGCCAGTAGTTCTGGCCGTGCGGAGACCCAGTACTTC. Protein sequence: CASSSGRAETQYF. The chain recombines TRBV19 with TRBJ2-5; D is uncertain. Between the trimmed V and J ends, which lost 5 bases and 5 bases, there was a span of 12 bases. Looked up from germline, CDR1 is LNHDA and CDR2 is SQIVND (reference sequence). This CDR3 comprises 13 residues.

This clone was seen more than once but under ten times. This chain connects TRBV7-3 to TRBJ2-1, with D tentatively TRBD1 or TRBD2 (5 bases each). V lost 5 bases, J lost 3 bases, and 14 bases lay in between. The germline V gene has CDR1 SGHTA and CDR2 FQGTGA. CDR3 length: 15 residues. The CDR3 sequence is CASSLGATGYNEQFF. DNA for the CDR3: TGTGCCAGCAGCCTCGGGGCTACGGGCTACAATGAGCAGTTCTTC.

The chain is built from TRBV14 and TRBJ1-1, with D possibly matching TRBD1 (5 bases). Between the trimmed V and J ends, which lost 1 base and 4 bases, there was a span of 13 bases. The CDR3 consists of 15 residues. Looked up from germline, CDR1 is SGHDN and CDR2 is FVKESK. The CDR3 DNA reads as TGTGCCAGCAGCCAAGTGGGGGGAATGGGCACTGAAGCTTTCTTT. It is translated as CASSQVGGMGTEAFF.

The chain combines TRBV4-2 with TRBJ2-3; the match to TRBD2 covers 15 bases. CDR1 is LGHNA and CDR2 is YNFKEQ in the germline V gene. The CDR3 contains 16 residues. Unmatched junction bases numbered 2, after V lost 1 base and J lost 6 bases. CDR3 bases: TGTGCCAGCAGCCAAGGGACTAGCGGGGGGGCGGATACGCAGTATTTT. As protein: CASSQGTSGGADTQYF.

To note about this clone: A single base separates this from a much larger clone, so it may be a read error. This chain connects TRBV6-5 to TRBJ2-2, with 9 bases that match TRBD2. V dropped 5 bases and J dropped 6; count of bases not matched to a gene: 7. The CDR3 has 15 amino acids. Germline CDR1 reads MNHEY; CDR2 reads SVGAGI. CDR3 bases: TGTGCCAGCAGTCTACCAGCGGGAGGCTCCGGGGAGCTGTTTTTT. Its translation: CASSLPAGGSGELFF.

J is TRBJ2-5 and V is TRBV5-1, with a possible D match to TRBD1 (6 bases). Per germline, CDR1 SGHRS and CDR2 YFSETQ. The CDR3 covers 17 residues. The germline V and J ends were trimmed by 0 bases and 4 bases, with 19 bases remaining between them. In DNA form, the CDR3 reads TGCGCCAGCAGCTTGGATATTGCTACAGGGATTGGAGAGACCCAGTACTTC. Translated: CASSLDIATGIGETQYF.

J is TRBJ2-3 and V is TRBV7-9; D not resolved. Looked up from germline, CDR1 is SEHNR and CDR2 is FQNEAQ (reference sequence). V gave up 5 bases and J gave up 0 bases, with 15 bases separating them. The CDR3 is 16 amino acids. CDR3 coding DNA: TGTGCCAGCAGCACCGCCCTTCCGGCTAGCACAGATACGCAGTATTTT. As protein: CASSTALPASTDTQYF.

There are a few counts of this clone. The genes are TRBV6-6 and TRBJ1-6; D is ambiguous. This CDR3 region has 14 residues. V was cut by 6 bases and J by 8 bases, with 14 bases left in between. Germline assignment: CDR1 MNHNY and CDR2 SVGAGI (reference sequence). This CDR3 reads CASSTLDGDSPLHF. The CDR3 bases are TGTGCCAGCAGCACCCTGGACGGAGATTCACCCCTCCACTTT.

The chain couples TRBV30 to TRBJ2-3, with D perhaps given as TRBD1 or TRBD2 (5 bases each). This CDR3 is 13 amino acids long. Trimming removed 2 bases from V and 2 bases from J, with 8 bases in between. The germline V gene encodes CDR1 GTSNPN and CDR2 SVGIG (reference sequence). The chain's CDR3 is CAWSHGATDTQYF. DNA of the CDR3: TGTGCCTGGAGTCACGGGGCCACAGATACGCAGTATTTT.

The chain uses TRBV7-6 and TRBJ2-3, with D perhaps given as TRBD1 or TRBD2 (5 bases each). The CDR3 has 16 amino acids. With 7 bases removed from V and 0 bases from J, the gap between germline ends came to 17 bases. Per germline, CDR1 SGHVS and CDR2 FNYEAQ. CDR3: CASTPGWGKSTDTQYF. CDR3 sequence (DNA): TGTGCCAGCACCCCGGGTTGGGGGAAGAGCACAGATACGCAGTATTTT.

This chain joins TRBV5-6 and TRBJ2-5, with 9 bases matching TRBD1. The V gene's germline CDR1 is SGHDT and CDR2 YYEEEE. V shed 4 bases and J 4 bases; nucleotides not matched to a gene: 2. CDR3 length equals 13 residues. CDR3 loop: CASSGQGRETQYF. CDR3 sequence (DNA): TGTGCCAGCAGCGGACAGGGGAGAGAGACCCAGTACTTC.

The chain is built from TRBV9 and TRBJ1-4; tentative D call: TRBD1 (5 bases). Trimming removed 4 bases at V and 6 bases at J, with 19 bases between. Per the germline V gene, CDR1 is SGDLS and CDR2 is YYNGEE. CDR3 length equals 16 residues. The CDR3 DNA reads as TGTGCCAGCAGCAAGGGGCAGGGAAACATCGATGAAAAACTGTTTTTT. Its translation is CASSKGQGNIDEKLFF.

The rearrangement links TRBV5-1 to TRBJ1-6; D might be TRBD1 (5 bases). Germline lookup yields CDR1 SGHRS and CDR2 YFSETQ. This CDR3 has 18 residues. The V end was cut by 3 bases, the J end by 2 bases, with 18 bases between. CDR3 amino acids: CASSSHQAEGTYNSPLHF. CDR3 nucleotide sequence: TGCGCCAGCAGCTCGCACCAAGCAGAGGGGACCTATAATTCACCCCTCCACTTT.

The rearrangement uses TRBV5-1 and TRBJ2-3, with 10 bases matching TRBD1. V lost 4 bases and J lost 3; bases outside the gene matches: 8. There are 16 residues in the CDR3. Per the germline V gene, CDR1 is SGHRS and CDR2 is YFSETQ. DNA for the CDR3: TGCGCCAGCAGCCCCGGGACAGGGGTTAAGACAGATACGCAGTATTTT. It codes for CASSPGTGVKTDTQYF.

CDR3 DNA sequence: TGTGCCAGCAGCCGCGATGGGGCCAACGTCCTGACTTTC. Protein: CASSRDGANVLTF. J is TRBJ2-6 and V is TRBV11-2; D unresolved. CDR1 is SGHAT, CDR2 FQNNGV, per germline. V dropped 5 bases and J dropped 3 bases, with 5 bases sitting between them. CDR3 size: 13 residues.

V gene TRBV9 combines with J gene TRBJ2-3; D gene ambiguous. Trimming pared 2 bases from V and 6 bases from J, leaving 7 bases between. CDR3 length equals 12 residues. The germline gives CDR1 SGDLS, CDR2 YYNGEE. CDR3 loop: CASSVQWDTQYF. CDR3 bases: TGTGCCAGCAGCGTCCAGTGGGATACGCAGTATTTT.

This clone was seen only once. V gene TRBV5-5 combines with J gene TRBJ2-7; TRBD2 agrees at 10 bases. Trimming took 2 bases from V and 6 from J; bases not matched to a gene: 5. The CDR3 length is 14 residues. Germline assignment: CDR1 SGHKS and CDR2 YYEKEE (reference sequence). CDR3 in DNA: TGTGCCAGCAGCTTATCTAGCGGGAGAAGCGAGCAGTACTTC. Encoded protein: CASSLSSGRSEQYF.

The chain carries TRBV30 and TRBJ1-6; D may be TRBD1 (6 bases). This CDR3 contains 15 residues. In germline, CDR1 is GTSNPN, CDR2 SVGIG (reference sequence). CDR3 DNA sequence: TGTGCTGGGGGCCGCATGGACAGAAATAATTCACCCCTCCACTTT. Its protein is CAGGRMDRNNSPLHF.

Points on this clone: Other DNA sequences in this sample translate to the same CDR3. The chain recombines TRBV6-6 with TRBJ2-7, with 7 bases that match TRBD1. The J segment lost 0 bases and the V segment lost 6 bases, leaving 2 bases of the junction unmatched. The CDR3 contains 13 residues. Germline lookup yields CDR1 MNHNY and CDR2 SVGAGI (reference sequence). The CDR3 loop is CASSRQGSYEQYF. In DNA form, the CDR3 reads TGTGCCAGCAGCAGACAGGGCTCCTACGAGCAGTACTTC.

This clone was counted only a few times. V usage is TRBV5-4 and J usage is TRBJ2-3, with TRBD2 matching 12 bases. The CDR3 sequence is 17 residues long. Losses at the gene ends were 1 base for V and 2 bases for J; bases not matched to a gene: 5. The V gene's germline CDR1 is SGHNT and CDR2 YYREEE (reference sequence). CDR3 in DNA: TGTGCCAGCAGCTTGCGGACTAGCGGGGCATACACAGATACGCAGTATTTT. Its protein product is CASSLRTSGAYTDTQYF.